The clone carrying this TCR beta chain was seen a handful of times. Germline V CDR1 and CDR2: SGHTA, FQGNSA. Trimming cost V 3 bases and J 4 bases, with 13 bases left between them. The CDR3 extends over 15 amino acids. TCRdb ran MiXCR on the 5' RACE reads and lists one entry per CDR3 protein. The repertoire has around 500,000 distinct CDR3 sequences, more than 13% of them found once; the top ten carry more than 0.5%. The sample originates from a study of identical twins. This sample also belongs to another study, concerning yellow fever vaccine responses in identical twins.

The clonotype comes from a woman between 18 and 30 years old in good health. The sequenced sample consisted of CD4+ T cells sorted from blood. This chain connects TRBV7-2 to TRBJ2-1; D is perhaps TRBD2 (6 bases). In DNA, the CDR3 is TGTGCCAGCAGCTTGGAGGGACTCGCTTACAATGAGCAGTTCTTC. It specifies CASSLEGLAYNEQFF. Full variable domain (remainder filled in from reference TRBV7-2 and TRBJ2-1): GAGVSQSPSNKVTEKGKDVELRCDPISGHTALYWYRQSLGQGLEFLIYFQGNSAPDKSGLPSDRFSAERTGGSVSTLTIQRTQQEDSAVYLCASSLEGLAYNEQFFGPGTRLTVL.